What follows are 29 T cell receptor beta chains derived from one specimen sequenced in a study of T cells after posttransplantation cyclophosphamide. Assay used: immunoSEQ multiplex PCR; TCRdb lists only in-frame clones, some missing. The table includes tens of thousands of clones, 80% to 90% detected once. Treatment was busulfan-fludarabine conditioning, a marrow graft, and cyclophosphamide on days +3 and +4. Source: PBMCs, taken after allogeneic stem cell transplant with posttransplant cyclophosphamide. These receptors were taken from a female patient aged 25-40 years who received an allogeneic stem cell transplant from an unrelated donor, was CMV-positive, and had no GVHD. The T cells may come from the graft donor.

This rearrangement joins TRBV28 to TRBJ1-6; 7 bases are a match to TRBD1. V trimming: 6 bases; J trimming: 8 bases; junction bases outside the gene matches: 7. Per the germline V gene, CDR1 is MDHEN and CDR2 is SYDVKM. This CDR3 has 14 residues. CDR3 region: CASSVTRGHSPLHF. The CDR3 region has the DNA TGTGCCAGCAGCGTGACAAGGGGGCATTCACCCCTCCACTTT. The full variable domain, completed using reference TRBV28 and TRBJ1-6, is DVKVTQSSRYLVKRTGEKVFLECVQDMDHENMFWYRQDPGLGLRLIYFSYDVKMKEKGDIPEGYSVSREKKERFSLILESASTNQTSMYLCASSVTRGHSPLHFGNGTRLTVT.

The chain is built from TRBV4-1 and TRBJ2-5; 8 bases line up with TRBD2. The germline CDR1 and CDR2 sequences are MGHRA and YSYEKL. Unmatched junction bases numbered 5, after V lost 1 base and J lost 1 base. This CDR3 has 16 residues. The CDR3 sequence is CASSQGHSGTQETQYF. CDR3 coding DNA: TGCGCCAGCAGCCAAGGACATAGCGGGACCCAAGAGACCCAGTACTTC.

This sequence joins TRBV4-2 and TRBJ2-5; tentative D call: TRBD2 (6 bases). This CDR3 spans 16 amino acids. Germline CDR1 and CDR2: LGHNA and YNFKEQ. Deletions cut 0 bases from V and 1 base from J, with 12 bases between. The CDR3 region has the DNA TGTGCCAGCAGCCAAGATGGGTCGGGGGTCCAAGAGACCCAGTACTTC. The encoded protein is CASSQDGSGVQETQYF.

The V call is TRBV19, the J call TRBJ1-5; tentatively, D is TRBD1 (5 bases). The V end lost 3 bases, the J end lost 0 bases, and 9 bases lay between the germline ends. CDR1 LNHDA and CDR2 SQIVND come from the germline V gene (reference sequence). There are 15 residues in the CDR3. The CDR3 nucleotides are TGTGCCAGTAGTATGGACACCCATAGCAATCAGCCCCAGCATTTT. Encoded protein: CASSMDTHSNQPQHF. Supplemented by reference TRBV19 and TRBJ1-5, the full variable domain reads DGGITQSPKYLFRKEGQNVTLSCEQNLNHDAMYWYRQDPGQGLRLIYYSQIVNDFQKGDIAEGYSVSREKKESFPLTVTSAQKNPTAFYLCASSMDTHSNQPQHFGDGTRLSIL.

This clone was found once. CDR3 region: CASSQGSSTDTQYF. In nucleotides, the CDR3 is TGCGCCAGCAGCCAAGGGAGTAGCACAGATACGCAGTATTTT. The rearrangement joins TRBV4-1 to TRBJ2-3; no firm D call. The germline CDR1 and CDR2 sequences are MGHRA and YSYEKL. With 1 base removed from V and 0 bases from J, the gap between germline ends came to 5 bases. This CDR3 comprises 14 residues.

This sequence joins TRBV7-9 and TRBJ2-2; the D gene is possibly TRBD2 (6 bases). CDR1 SEHNR and CDR2 FQNEAQ come from the germline V gene (reference sequence). This CDR3 is built from 14 residues. V lost 4 bases to trimming and J lost 7 bases, with 13 bases between them. The CDR3 reads CASSSWAGIGELFF. The CDR3 region has the DNA TGTGCCAGCAGCTCGTGGGCGGGGATCGGGGAGCTGTTTTTT.

The chain joins TRBV27 to TRBJ2-3; no clear D. The V gene's germline CDR1 is MNHEY and CDR2 SMNVEV (reference sequence). V was cut by 7 bases and J by 5 bases, with 10 bases left in between. This CDR3 region has 12 residues. The chain's CDR3 is CASTSRVDTQYF. The DNA of the CDR3 is TGTGCCAGCACTTCCCGGGTAGATACGCAGTATTTT.

The V and J genes are TRBV5-1 and TRBJ2-5, with 10 nucleotides matching TRBD2. There are 19 residues in the CDR3. V was clipped by 0 bases and J by 4 bases; unmatched bases: 15. Germline assignment: CDR1 SGHRS and CDR2 YFSETQ. CDR3 DNA sequence: TGCGCCAGCAGCTTGGACCAGCGGGGGGGCCTCAGGTCGGCAGAGACCCAGTACTTC. Its protein product is CASSLDQRGGLRSAETQYF.

The V and J genes are TRBV9 and TRBJ2-3; 8 nucleotides line up with TRBD2. The CDR3 contains 16 residues. Trimming took 0 bases from V and 9 from J; bases not matched to a gene: 12. Germline CDR1 reads SGDLS; CDR2 reads YYNGEE. CDR3 sequence (DNA): TGTGCCAGCAGCGTAGGAGGCGGGGGGCCCCAGCGGACGCAGTATTTT. Amino acid sequence: CASSVGGGGPQRTQYF.

This chain connects TRBV5-1 to TRBJ2-3; 8 bases map to TRBD1. V shed 5 bases and J 2 bases; nucleotides not matched to a gene: 13. Looked up from germline, CDR1 is SGHRS and CDR2 is YFSETQ. This CDR3 spans 17 amino acids. The CDR3 here is CASSPIVGTGYTDTQYF. The DNA of the CDR3 is TGCGCCAGCAGTCCCATTGTCGGGACAGGCTACACAGATACGCAGTATTTT.

CDR3 nucleotides: TGTGCCAGCAGTCCCTTCGGGGGGCCGCCTGAAGCTTTCTTT. The encoded protein is CASSPFGGPPEAFF. The chain carries TRBV6-5 and TRBJ1-1; D may be TRBD1 (6 bases). V lost 5 bases and J lost 6, with 16 bases in between. There are 14 residues in the CDR3. Germline V gene data show CDR1 as MNHEY and CDR2 as SVGAGI.

The V call is TRBV5-1, the J call TRBJ2-5, with a tentative D call TRBD1 (6 bases). V was clipped by 3 bases and J by 2 bases, with 11 bases between them. This CDR3 spans 14 amino acids. Germline V gene data show CDR1 as SGHRS and CDR2 as YFSETQ. The CDR3 reads CASSSQGWQETQYF. In DNA, the CDR3 is TGCGCCAGCAGCTCCCAGGGGTGGCAAGAGACCCAGTACTTC.

The rearrangement links TRBV30 to TRBJ1-1; D not resolved. CDR1 GTSNPN and CDR2 SVGIG come from the germline V gene (reference sequence). This CDR3 is built from 13 residues. Between the trimmed V and J ends, which lost 0 bases and 2 bases, there was a span of 7 bases. The CDR3 here is CAWSVHINTEAFF. CDR3 in DNA: TGTGCCTGGAGTGTACATATTAACACTGAAGCTTTCTTT. Together with reference TRBV30 and TRBJ1-1, the CDR3 gives the full variable domain: SQTIHQWPATLVQPVGSPLSLECTVEGTSNPNLYWYRQAAGRGLQLLFYSVGIGQISSEVPQNLSASRPQDRQFILSSKKLLLSDSGFYLCAWSVHINTEAFFGQGTRLTVV.

As regards this clone: The sample carries other DNA sequences with the same CDR3. The V and J genes are TRBV9 and TRBJ2-7, with TRBD1 matching 7 bases. Germline CDR1 is SGDLS and CDR2 is YYNGEE. The CDR3 runs 13 residues. After removal of 5 bases from V and 4 bases from J, the junction contained 6 bases not matched to a gene. The CDR3 protein is CASRDRRAYEQYF. The CDR3, as DNA: TGTGCCAGCAGGGACAGGCGGGCATACGAGCAGTACTTC.

The chain couples TRBV5-6 to TRBJ1-6; the D gene is possibly TRBD1 (5 bases). V shed 4 bases and J shed 9 bases, with 26 bases lying between them. CDR3 size: 18 residues. Germline V gene data show CDR1 as SGHDT and CDR2 as YYEEEE. The CDR3 sequence is CASSEHPRPRDSSSPLHF. The CDR3 nucleotides are TGTGCCAGCAGCGAACACCCTCGGCCGCGGGACTCTAGTTCACCCCTCCACTTT.

The CDR3 is CASSYSRGQGRRKLFF. The CDR3 DNA follows: TGTGCCAGCAGTTACTCGAGAGGACAGGGCAGGAGGAAACTGTTTTTT. This chain uses TRBV6-6 with TRBJ1-4; 8 bases match TRBD1. Germline V CDR1 and CDR2: MNHNY, SVGAGI (reference sequence). V dropped 0 bases and J dropped 11; count of bases not matched to a gene: 11. The CDR3 has 16 residues.

The V gene is TRBV6-5, the J gene TRBJ1-2; D may be TRBD1 (6 bases). The CDR3 spans 15 residues. The V end was cut by 5 bases, the J end by 5 bases, with 18 bases between. The germline V gene encodes CDR1 MNHEY and CDR2 SVGAGI. CDR3 sequence: CASSGGGGGGYGYTF. In DNA form, the CDR3 reads TGTGCCAGCAGTGGGGGGGGCGGCGGGGGGTATGGCTACACCTTC.

The chain carries TRBV25-1 and TRBJ2-1, with TRBD1 matching 11 bases. CDR1 and CDR2 (germline): MGHDK, SYGVNS. The CDR3 loop spans 13 amino acids. After removal of 4 bases from V and 9 bases from J, the junction contained 2 bases not matched to a gene. CDR3 in DNA: TGTGCCAGCAGTGCCGGGACAGGGGGTGAGCAGTTCTTC. The encoded protein is CASSAGTGGEQFF.

V gene TRBV7-9 combines with J gene TRBJ2-1; 8 bases fit TRBD2. The CDR3 spans 16 residues. Germline CDR1 and CDR2: SEHNR and FQNEAQ (reference sequence). Trimming removed 6 bases from V and 5 bases from J; junction bases left unmatched: 12. CDR3 coding DNA: TGTGCCAGCAGTTACCGTCGGGAGCGGGGGCACAATGAGCAGTTCTTC. This sequence encodes CASSYRRERGHNEQFF. Filled out from reference TRBV7-9 and TRBJ2-1, the complete variable domain reads DTGVSQNPRHKITKRGQNVTFRCDPISEHNRLYWYRQTLGQGPEFLTYFQNEAQLEKSRLLSDRFSAERPKGSFSTLEIQRTEQGDSAMYLCASSYRRERGHNEQFFGPGTRLTVL.

The chain couples TRBV5-1 to TRBJ1-6; 8 nucleotides agree with TRBD1. The germline V gene has CDR1 SGHRS and CDR2 YFSETQ. With 4 bases clipped from V and 10 bases from J, the junction kept 7 bases outside the gene matches. This CDR3 has 14 amino acids. The CDR3 reads CASSPGQGGSPLHF. CDR3 coding DNA: TGCGCCAGCAGCCCAGGACAGGGAGGGTCACCCCTCCACTTT.

The CDR3 region is CASSQDRSSGRETQYF. CDR3 DNA sequence: TGTGCCAGCAGCCAAGATCGTAGTAGCGGGAGGGAGACCCAGTACTTC. The chain employs TRBV14 and TRBJ2-5, with 10 bases matching TRBD2. Trimming removed 0 bases from V and 5 bases from J; junction bases left unmatched: 6. Germline CDR1 reads SGHDN; CDR2 reads FVKESK. The length of the CDR3 is 16 residues.

The rearrangement joins TRBV28 to TRBJ1-5, with D perhaps matching TRBD1 (6 bases). The CDR3 totals 12 residues. Germline lookup yields CDR1 MDHEN and CDR2 SYDVKM. V lost 7 bases, J lost 7 bases, and 11 bases lay in between. The DNA of the CDR3 is TGTGCCAGCACGGGACAAGAGCAGCCCCAGCATTTT. Protein sequence: CASTGQEQPQHF.

The chain couples TRBV5-1 to TRBJ2-3; TRBD1 agrees at 9 bases. The CDR3 length is 15 residues. J gave up 4 bases and V 1 base, and 4 bases lay outside the gene matches. Germline CDR1 and CDR2: SGHRS and YFSETQ. In nucleotides, the CDR3 is TGCGCCAGCAGCTTGACAGGGGGCTCCCCAGATACGCAGTATTTT. It translates to CASSLTGGSPDTQYF.

The V call is TRBV4-3, the J call TRBJ1-6; no reliable D call. V was clipped by 3 bases and J by 8 bases, with 14 bases between them. CDR3 length: 15 residues. The germline V gene encodes CDR1 LGHNA and CDR2 YSLEER. The CDR3 DNA follows: TGCGCCAGCAGCCACCCCGGTGTAGGAGATTCACCCCTCCACTTT. This encodes CASSHPGVGDSPLHF.

The chain recombines TRBV7-9 with TRBJ2-7; D is unclear. Trimming shortened V by 2 bases and J by 5 bases, and 4 bases separated the two germline ends. The CDR3 spans 11 residues. Germline values: CDR1 SEHNR, CDR2 FQNEAQ (reference sequence). The CDR3: CASSLRDEQYF. The CDR3 DNA reads TGTGCCAGCAGCTTACGTGACGAGCAGTACTTC.

The CDR3 here is CATSSQGRGGITGELFF. The CDR3 bases are TGTGCCACCAGCAGCCAAGGGAGGGGGGGGATCACCGGGGAGCTGTTTTTT. The chain carries TRBV15 and TRBJ2-2, with TRBD2 as a possible D gene (7 bases). V was clipped by 3 bases and J by 4 bases, with 18 bases between them. From germline, CDR1 is LNHNV and CDR2 YYDKDF (reference sequence). CDR3 length: 17 residues.

The chain has TRBV4-3 and TRBJ1-2; no definite D call. Trimming took 0 bases from V and 4 from J, leaving 9 bases between them. CDR3 size: 14 residues. Germline V gene data show CDR1 as LGHNA and CDR2 as YSLEER. CDR3 loop: CASSQDAGSYGYTF. The CDR3 DNA reads TGCGCCAGCAGCCAAGATGCGGGCAGCTATGGCTACACCTTC.

V gene TRBV7-9 combines with J gene TRBJ2-1, with 11 bases lining up with TRBD2. CDR1 is SEHNR and CDR2 is FQNEAQ in the germline V gene (reference sequence). The length of the CDR3 is 16 residues. Germline trimming cut 5 bases from V and 10 bases from J; bases unmatched to any gene: 13. The CDR3 here is CASSRRLAGPRWEQFF. In DNA form, the CDR3 reads TGTGCCAGCAGCCGCAGACTAGCGGGGCCTAGGTGGGAGCAGTTCTTC.

CDR3 nucleotide sequence: TGTGCCAGCAGTCGGACTAGCGGGGGGCGGGGAGAGACCCAGTACTTC. Translation gives CASSRTSGGRGETQYF. V usage is TRBV7-6 and J usage is TRBJ2-5, with 14 nucleotides matching TRBD2. Germline trimming cut 6 bases from V and 4 bases from J; bases unmatched to any gene: 7. This CDR3 comprises 16 residues. In germline, CDR1 is SGHVS, CDR2 FNYEAQ.